This entry lists 20 T cell receptor beta chains sequenced from one sample in a study of T cell responses to AZD1222 COVID-19 vaccine. Using immunoSEQ multiplex PCR, the repertoire was profiled, and TCRdb retains in-frame clones only, with some absent. Found here are 150,000 to 160,000 clones, 88% of them singletons; the top ten hold 5.5% to 7%. This sample comprised peripheral blood, obtained after recovery from COVID-19. These receptors originate from an adult who had recovered from COVID-19.

The J gene is TRBJ1-4, the V gene TRBV28; 7 bases match TRBD1. The germline CDR1 and CDR2 sequences are MDHEN and SYDVKM. The CDR3 consists of 16 residues. Trimming at V came to 6 bases and at J to 4 bases, leaving 11 bases not matched to a gene. CDR3 region: CASSQGQTGFNEKLFF. The CDR3 nucleotides read TGTGCCAGCAGCCAAGGACAGACAGGGTTTAATGAAAAACTGTTTTTT.

The J gene is TRBJ2-2, the V gene TRBV20-1, with D possibly being TRBD2 (6 bases). Per germline, CDR1 DFQATT and CDR2 SNEGSKA (reference sequence). The CDR3 is made up of 15 amino acids. Deletions cut 3 bases from V and 6 bases from J, with 17 bases between. The CDR3 coding sequence is TGCAGTGCTAGTAAACTAGCCGGGGGTGCCGGGGAGCTGTTTTTT. Its translation is CSASKLAGGAGELFF.

V usage is TRBV28 and J usage is TRBJ1-6; 7 nucleotides align to TRBD1. The J segment lost 8 bases and the V segment lost 6 bases, leaving 10 bases of the junction unmatched. CDR3 size: 15 residues. Germline CDR1 MDHEN, CDR2 SYDVKM. CDR3 DNA sequence: TGTGCCAGCAGCCCATTAGACAGGGATGATTCACCCCTCCACTTT. As protein: CASSPLDRDDSPLHF.

This clone was recorded a few times. The genes are TRBV5-1 and TRBJ2-1, with 9 bases matching TRBD2. The length of the CDR3 is 14 residues. Losses at the gene ends were 4 bases for V and 7 bases for J; bases not matched to a gene: 6. Germline lookup yields CDR1 SGHRS and CDR2 YFSETQ. CDR3 nucleotides: TGCGCCAGCAGCCTCGGACTAGCGAGGAATGAGCAGTTCTTC. It is translated as CASSLGLARNEQFF.

The V call is TRBV4-1, the J call TRBJ2-2, with D possibly TRBD1 on 5 matching bases. The CDR3 totals 17 residues. Trimming removed 4 bases from V and 3 bases from J, with 18 bases in between. Germline V gene lookup returns CDR1 MGHRA and CDR2 YSYEKL. The CDR3, as DNA: TGCGCCAGCAGCCTTTTATTTCGAACAGGAGACACCGGGGAGCTGTTTTTT. This sequence encodes CASSLLFRTGDTGELFF.

The J gene is TRBJ2-4, the V gene TRBV5-1, with TRBD1 identical over 8 bases. The CDR3 covers 13 residues. The V and J ends lost 1 base and 9 bases, in that order; junction bases with no gene match: 3. Per germline, CDR1 SGHRS and CDR2 YFSETQ. The CDR3 bases are TGCGCCAGCAGCTTGAGCGGACAGGGCATTCAGTACTTC. Its protein is CASSLSGQGIQYF.

This chain links TRBV6-2 or TRBV6-3 with TRBJ2-7; 9 bases are shared with TRBD1. The CDR3 runs 14 residues. CDR1 and CDR2 (germline): MNHEY, SVGEGT. After removal of 2 bases from V and 5 bases from J, the junction contained 4 bases not matched to a gene. CDR3 nucleotides: TGTGCCAGCAGTTACGGACAGGGGCGCGACGAGCAGTACTTC. Its protein product is CASSYGQGRDEQYF.

V and J are TRBV24-1 and TRBJ1-1, with D hard to call. Trimming took off 4 bases at V and 1 base at J, with 3 bases between the two ends. Germline V lookup: CDR1 KGHDR, CDR2 SFDVKD. The CDR3 consists of 12 residues. This chain's CDR3 is CATSEANTEAFF. CDR3 coding DNA: TGTGCCACCAGTGAGGCGAACACTGAAGCTTTCTTT.

This clone has just a few counts. Additional DNA sequences in this sample encode the identical CDR3. The chain is built from TRBV4-1 and TRBJ2-7, with D possibly TRBD2 on 6 matching bases. The CDR3 loop spans 16 amino acids. Trimming cost V 0 bases and J 1 base, with 13 bases left between them. The germline V gene encodes CDR1 MGHRA and CDR2 YSYEKL. The CDR3 DNA reads as TGCGCCAGCAGCCAAGATCAATTGGGACTTTCCTACGAGCAGTACTTC. This codes for CASSQDQLGLSYEQYF.

This clone has just one count. The chain's CDR3 is CASSPLQGVYTEAFF. DNA of the CDR3: TGTGCCAGCAGCCCTTTACAGGGGGTCTACACTGAAGCTTTCTTT. The V gene is TRBV27, the J gene TRBJ1-1, with 8 bases matching TRBD1. Germline V gives CDR1 MNHEY, CDR2 SMNVEV (reference sequence). The length of the CDR3 is 15 residues. The V and J ends lost 6 bases and 3 bases, in that order; junction bases with no gene match: 9.

This clone was picked up one time. Additional DNA sequences in this sample encode the identical CDR3. This rearrangement joins TRBV24-1 to TRBJ2-2, with D possibly called TRBD1 or TRBD2 (5 bases each). V dropped 9 bases and J dropped 1 base, with 11 bases sitting between them. CDR1 and CDR2 (germline): KGHDR, SFDVKD. This CDR3 comprises 14 residues. CDR3 nucleotides: TGTGCCACCCGGGGACGGAAGAACACCGGGGAGCTGTTTTTT. It encodes CATRGRKNTGELFF.

This clone was seen a single time. In DNA, the CDR3 is TGTGCCAGCAGTGCCCCCCAGGAAAGGGGGATCTATAACTATGGCTACACCTTC. It encodes CASSAPQERGIYNYGYTF. The chain is built from TRBV6-1 and TRBJ1-2; D possibly corresponds to TRBD1 (6 bases). Looked up from germline, CDR1 is MNHNS and CDR2 is SASEGT. Between the trimmed V and J ends, which lost 4 bases and 1 base, there was a span of 22 bases. The CDR3 loop spans 18 amino acids.

The chain combines TRBV7-8 with TRBJ1-4; 7 positions agree with TRBD1. V was pared by 4 bases and J by 4 bases, with 6 bases of the junction left unmatched. Germline CDR1 is SGHVS and CDR2 is FQNEAQ. The CDR3 has 15 amino acids. CDR3 sequence reads: CASSSATGRNEKLFF. Here the CDR3 DNA reads TGTGCCAGCAGCTCTGCGACAGGGCGTAATGAAAAACTGTTTTTT.

The chain links TRBV11-2 to TRBJ2-7; maybe TRBD2 (6 bases). From germline, CDR1 is SGHAT and CDR2 FQNNGV. Trimming left V 1 base short and J 1 base short, with 11 bases between. This CDR3 is built from 15 residues. CDR3 residues: CASSLAGVRSYEQYF. The CDR3 DNA is TGTGCCAGCAGCTTAGCGGGGGTTAGGTCCTACGAGCAGTACTTC.

This clone appeared a single time. The chain employs TRBV7-2 and TRBJ2-1, with D maybe TRBD2 (7 bases). CDR1 is SGHTA, CDR2 FQGNSA, per germline. This CDR3 has 14 amino acids. Trimming cost V 3 bases and J 7 bases, with 13 bases left between them. The CDR3: CASSFYREGNEQFF. The CDR3 region has the DNA TGTGCCAGCAGCTTCTACAGGGAGGGAAATGAGCAGTTCTTC.

This chain uses TRBV5-1 with TRBJ1-1; D is ambiguous. V lost 5 bases to trimming and J lost 4 bases, with 18 bases between them. The CDR3 runs to 15 residues. Germline assignment: CDR1 SGHRS and CDR2 YFSETQ. For the CDR3, the DNA is TGCGCCAGCAGACCCACACCTACTTTGGGCACTGAAGCTTTCTTT. Protein: CASRPTPTLGTEAFF.

This chain joins TRBV5-1 and TRBJ2-7; the match to TRBD2 covers 8 bases. J gave up 0 bases and V 2 bases, and 4 bases lay outside the gene matches. Germline-derived CDR1 and CDR2 are SGHRS and YFSETQ. The CDR3 loop spans 15 amino acids. CDR3 in amino acids: CASSFGRGDSYEQYF. The DNA of the CDR3 is TGCGCCAGCAGCTTCGGGCGGGGGGACTCCTACGAGCAGTACTTC.

This chain connects TRBV10-3 to TRBJ2-7; TRBD2 matches 12 bases. The germline V gene has CDR1 ENHRY and CDR2 SYGVKD. Trimming took 10 bases from V and 5 from J; bases not matched to a gene: 15. This CDR3 comprises 16 residues. The CDR3 DNA follows: TGTGCCACAACTTACACGAGACTAGCGGGAGACAACGAGCAGTACTTC. Translating it yields CATTYTRLAGDNEQYF.

The rearrangement uses TRBV12-5 and TRBJ2-5; tentative D call: TRBD1 (5 bases). The CDR3 is 15 amino acids. The V end lost 0 bases, the J end lost 2 bases, and 10 bases lay between the germline ends. CDR1 is LGHNT and CDR2 is FRNRAP in the germline V gene. The CDR3 spells CASGLVLGQQETQYF. The CDR3 region has the DNA TGTGCTAGTGGTTTGGTACTGGGGCAGCAAGAGACCCAGTACTTC.

The chain joins TRBV7-8 to TRBJ1-3; 7 bases line up with TRBD1. This CDR3 has 15 residues. Germline CDR1 and CDR2: SGHVS and FQNEAQ. V shed 2 bases and J 6 bases; nucleotides not matched to a gene: 7. The CDR3 reads CASSLTDTGENTIYF. The CDR3 DNA reads TGTGCCAGCAGCTTAACTGACACAGGGGAAAACACCATATATTTT.